This T cell receptor beta chain was captured in a study of blood T cell repertoires in COVID-19. Across the whole study: T cells, B-cell-depleted T cells, or PBMCs supplied cDNA or gDNA.

In the authors' methods: The authors estimated nucleated cell counts from reference gene primer amplification. Assay used: immunoSEQ multiplex PCR; TCRdb lists only in-frame clones, some missing. The DNA was the basis for D and trimming; V, J and clone size are from that table. Of 170,000 or so clones listed, approximately 86% are singletons. Trimming took 6 bases from V and 5 from J; bases not matched to a gene: 6. The CDR3 contains 13 residues. J is TRBJ2-5 and V is TRBV12-3 or TRBV12-4; 7 bases fit TRBD1. Sequencing was performed on peripheral blood. The sequence was collected from a man aged 55 to 70 with COVID-19, enrolled during active disease. The DNA for the CDR3 is TGTGCCAGCAGCGCAGGGGGATTGGAGACCCAGTACTTC. Translating gives CASSAGGLETQYF.